This T cell receptor beta chain was sequenced during a study of metastatic and nonmetastatic thyroid tumors. The wider study: Where malignant and benign thyroid patients were concerned, repertoires were compared across blood and tumor or nodule tissue.

Whole-study findings and limits: Reportedly, malignant thyroid tumors had significantly higher TCR beta diversity than benign nodules, in blood and tumor.

This clone was detected ten times or more. The antigen is not known. Patients were all untreated before their thyroid surgery. In the original analysis: A classifier of distant metastasis in papillary thyroid cancer was built from CDR3 differences (across clinicopathological groups). TCRdb recomputed clones from the PCR reads via MiXCR. TCRdb's processing, not the study's, gives the V and J calls here. The data contain tens of thousands of clones, approximately 15% of them singletons. Sequenced material: blood. This receptor was obtained from a female donor with papillary thyroid cancer or a benign thyroid nodule (not recorded which). Some clones in this sample may be carry-over from other donors' samples.

CDR3 in amino acids: CASRGDTKNQPQHF. The DNA of the CDR3 is TGTGCCAGCAGGGGGGACACCAAAAATCAGCCCCAGCATTTT. This chain connects TRBV2 to TRBJ1-5; D possibly corresponds to TRBD1 (6 bases). The germline gives CDR1 SNHLY, CDR2 FYNNEI. The CDR3 totals 14 residues. V lost 6 bases and J lost 4, with 13 bases in between.